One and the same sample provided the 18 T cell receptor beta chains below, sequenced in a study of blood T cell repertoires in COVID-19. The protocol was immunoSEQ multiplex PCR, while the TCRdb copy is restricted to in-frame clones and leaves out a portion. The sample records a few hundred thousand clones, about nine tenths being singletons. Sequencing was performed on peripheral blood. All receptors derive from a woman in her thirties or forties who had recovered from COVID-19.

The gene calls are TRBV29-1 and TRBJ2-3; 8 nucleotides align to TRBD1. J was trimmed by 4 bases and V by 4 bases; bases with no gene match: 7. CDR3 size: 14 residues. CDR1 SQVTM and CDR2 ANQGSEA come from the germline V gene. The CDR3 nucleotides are TGCAGCGTTGTGGCGGCAGGGGGCGCAGATACGCAGTATTTT. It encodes CSVVAAGGADTQYF.

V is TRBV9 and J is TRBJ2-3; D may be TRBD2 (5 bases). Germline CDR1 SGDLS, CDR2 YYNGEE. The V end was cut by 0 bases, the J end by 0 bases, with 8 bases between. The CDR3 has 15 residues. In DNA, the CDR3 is TGTGCCAGCAGCGTAGGGGAGCGGAGCACAGATACGCAGTATTTT. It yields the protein CASSVGERSTDTQYF.

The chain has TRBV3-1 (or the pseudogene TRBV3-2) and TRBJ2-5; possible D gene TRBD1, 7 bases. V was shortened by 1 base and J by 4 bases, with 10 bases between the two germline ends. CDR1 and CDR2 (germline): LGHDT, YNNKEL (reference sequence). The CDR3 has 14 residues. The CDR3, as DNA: TGTGCCAGCAGCCAAGCAGGGGGAGGAGAGACCCAGTACTTC. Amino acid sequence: CASSQAGGGETQYF.

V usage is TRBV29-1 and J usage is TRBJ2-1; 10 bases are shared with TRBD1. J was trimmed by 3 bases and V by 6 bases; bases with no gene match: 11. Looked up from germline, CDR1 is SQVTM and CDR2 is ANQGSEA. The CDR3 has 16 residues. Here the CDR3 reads CSVGAFRTGGYNEQFF. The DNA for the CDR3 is TGCAGCGTGGGGGCTTTCCGGACAGGGGGCTACAATGAGCAGTTCTTC.

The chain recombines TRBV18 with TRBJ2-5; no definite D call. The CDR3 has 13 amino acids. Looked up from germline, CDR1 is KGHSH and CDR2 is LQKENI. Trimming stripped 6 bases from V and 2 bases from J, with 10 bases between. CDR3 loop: CASSQAGQETQYF. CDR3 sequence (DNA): TGTGCCAGCTCCCAGGCTGGACAAGAGACCCAGTACTTC.

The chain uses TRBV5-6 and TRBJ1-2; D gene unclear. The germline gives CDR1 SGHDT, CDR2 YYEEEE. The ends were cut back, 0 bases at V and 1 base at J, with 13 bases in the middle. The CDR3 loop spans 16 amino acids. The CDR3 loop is CASSLGNGQINYGYTF. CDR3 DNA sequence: TGTGCCAGCAGCTTGGGGAATGGGCAGATTAACTATGGCTACACCTTC.

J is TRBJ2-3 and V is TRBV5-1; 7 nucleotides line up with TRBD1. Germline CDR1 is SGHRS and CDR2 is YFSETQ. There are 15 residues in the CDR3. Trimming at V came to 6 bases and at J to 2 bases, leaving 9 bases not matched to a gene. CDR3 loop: CASTPGTEVTDTQYF. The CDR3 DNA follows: TGCGCCAGCACCCCCGGGACAGAGGTCACAGATACGCAGTATTTT.

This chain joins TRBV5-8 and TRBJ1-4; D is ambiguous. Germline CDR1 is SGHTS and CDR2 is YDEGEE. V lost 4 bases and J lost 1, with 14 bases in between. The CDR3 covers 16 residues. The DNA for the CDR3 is TGTGCCAGCAGCCCTGGCCGCGGCCGAACTAATGAAAAACTGTTTTTT. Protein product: CASSPGRGRTNEKLFF. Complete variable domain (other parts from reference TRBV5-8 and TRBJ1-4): EAGVTQSPTHLIKTRGQQATLRCSPISGHTSVYWYQQALGLGLQFLLWYDEGEERNRGNFPPRFSGRQFPNYSSELNVNALELEDSALYLCASSPGRGRTNEKLFFGSGTQLSVL.

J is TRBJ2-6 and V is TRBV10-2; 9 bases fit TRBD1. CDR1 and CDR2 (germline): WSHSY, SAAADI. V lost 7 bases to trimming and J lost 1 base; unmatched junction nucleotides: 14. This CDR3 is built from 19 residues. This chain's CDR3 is CASTDTPGTGRSGANVLTF. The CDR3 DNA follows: TGCGCCAGCACTGACACCCCCGGGACAGGGAGATCTGGGGCCAACGTCCTGACTTTC.

The CDR3 loop is CASSPISGTDTQYF. The CDR3 bases are TGTGCCAGCAGCCCGATTTCGGGCACAGATACGCAGTATTTT. The chain carries TRBV7-3 and TRBJ2-3, with D hard to call. CDR1 is SGHTA and CDR2 is FQGTGA in the germline V gene. V lost 5 bases to trimming and J lost 1 base, with 10 bases between them. The CDR3 extends over 14 amino acids.

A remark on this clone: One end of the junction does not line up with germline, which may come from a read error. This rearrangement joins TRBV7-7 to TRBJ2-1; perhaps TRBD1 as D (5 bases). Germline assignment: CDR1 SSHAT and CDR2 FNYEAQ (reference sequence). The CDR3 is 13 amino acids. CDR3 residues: CASSFDSNNEQFF. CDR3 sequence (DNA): TGTGCTAGCAGCTTCGACAGCAACAATGAGCAGTTCTTC.

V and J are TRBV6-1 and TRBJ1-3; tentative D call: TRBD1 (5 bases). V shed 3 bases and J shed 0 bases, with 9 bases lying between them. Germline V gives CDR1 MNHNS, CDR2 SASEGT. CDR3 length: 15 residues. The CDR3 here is CASSDTTVSGNTIYF. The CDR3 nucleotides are TGTGCCAGCAGTGACACGACAGTCTCTGGAAACACCATATATTTT.

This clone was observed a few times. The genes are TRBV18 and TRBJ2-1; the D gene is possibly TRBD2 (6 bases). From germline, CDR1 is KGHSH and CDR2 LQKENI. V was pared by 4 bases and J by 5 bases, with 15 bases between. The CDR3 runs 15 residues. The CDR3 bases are TGTGCCAGCTCACTGCGAGCGGGCCCCAACAATGAGCAGTTCTTC. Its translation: CASSLRAGPNNEQFF. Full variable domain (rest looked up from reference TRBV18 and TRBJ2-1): NAGVMQNPRHLVRRRGQEARLRCSPMKGHSHVYWYRQLPEEGLKFMVYLQKENIIDESGMPKERFSAEFPKEGPSILRIQQVVRGDSAAYFCASSLRAGPNNEQFFGPGTRLTVL.

CDR3 nucleotide sequence: TGTGCCACCAGTGATGGGGGGGGCCCAGACATTCAGTACTTC. Protein product: CATSDGGGPDIQYF. The chain recombines TRBV24-1 with TRBJ2-4; D possibly corresponds to TRBD2 (7 bases). The CDR3 length is 14 residues. Germline V gives CDR1 KGHDR, CDR2 SFDVKD. The V end lost 3 bases, the J end lost 8 bases, and 13 bases lay between the germline ends.

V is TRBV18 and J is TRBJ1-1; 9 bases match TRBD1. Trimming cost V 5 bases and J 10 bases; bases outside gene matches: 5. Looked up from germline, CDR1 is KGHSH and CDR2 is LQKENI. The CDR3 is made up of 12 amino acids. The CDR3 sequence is CASSLQTGGAFF. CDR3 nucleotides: TGTGCCAGCTCATTACAGACAGGGGGAGCTTTCTTT.

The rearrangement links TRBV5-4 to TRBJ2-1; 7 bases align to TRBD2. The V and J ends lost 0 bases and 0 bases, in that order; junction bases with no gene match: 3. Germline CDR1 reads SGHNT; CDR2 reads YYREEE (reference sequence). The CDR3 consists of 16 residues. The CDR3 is CASSLEREASYNEQFF. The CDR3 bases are TGTGCCAGCAGCTTGGAGCGGGAAGCCTCCTACAATGAGCAGTTCTTC.

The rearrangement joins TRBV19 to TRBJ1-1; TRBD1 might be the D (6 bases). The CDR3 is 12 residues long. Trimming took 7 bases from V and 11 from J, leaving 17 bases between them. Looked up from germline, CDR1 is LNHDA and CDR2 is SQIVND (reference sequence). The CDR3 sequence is CASTFRQGTAFF. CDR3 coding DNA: TGTGCCAGTACATTCCGCCAGGGGACGGCTTTCTTT.

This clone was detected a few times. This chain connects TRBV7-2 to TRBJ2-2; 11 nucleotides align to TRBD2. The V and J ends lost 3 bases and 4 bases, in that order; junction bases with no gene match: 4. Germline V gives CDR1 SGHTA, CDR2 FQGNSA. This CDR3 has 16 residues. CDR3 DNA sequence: TGTGCCAGCAGCTTTAGCGGGAGGGCCGGCACCGGGGAGCTGTTTTTT. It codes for CASSFSGRAGTGELFF.